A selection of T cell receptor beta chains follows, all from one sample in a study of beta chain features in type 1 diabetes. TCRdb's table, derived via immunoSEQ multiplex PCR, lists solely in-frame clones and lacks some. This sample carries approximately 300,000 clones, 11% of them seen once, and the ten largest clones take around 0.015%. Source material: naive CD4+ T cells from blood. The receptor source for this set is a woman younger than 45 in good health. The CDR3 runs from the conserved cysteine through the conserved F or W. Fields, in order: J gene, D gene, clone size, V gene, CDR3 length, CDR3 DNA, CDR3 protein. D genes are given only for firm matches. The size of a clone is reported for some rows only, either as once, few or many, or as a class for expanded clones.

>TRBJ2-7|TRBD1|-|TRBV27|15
TGTGCCAGCAGCTCATACCGGGACAGGGACCACGAGCAGTACTTC
CASSSYRDRDHEQYF
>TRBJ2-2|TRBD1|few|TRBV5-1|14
TGCGCCAGCAGCTCCGGGACAGACACCGGGGAGCTGTTTTTT
CASSSGTDTGELFF
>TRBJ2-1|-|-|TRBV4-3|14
TGCGCCAGCAGCCAAGATTACGGGAGTGGTGAGCAGTTCTTC
CASSQDYGSGEQFF
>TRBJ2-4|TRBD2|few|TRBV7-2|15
TGTGCCAGCAGCCCCTCTAGCGGGAGGGCCAGCATTCAGTACTTC
CASSPSSGRASIQYF
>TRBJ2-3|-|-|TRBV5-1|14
TGCGCCAGCAGCTTCGGGTTGGGCACAGATACGCAGTATTTT
CASSFGLGTDTQYF
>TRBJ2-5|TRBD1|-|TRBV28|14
TGTGCCAGCACCATCGGACAGGGAGGAGAGACCCAGTACTTC
CASTIGQGGETQYF
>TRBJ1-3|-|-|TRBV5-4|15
TGTGCCAGCAGCGATCGACGGGATTCTGGAAACACCATATATTTT
CASSDRRDSGNTIYF
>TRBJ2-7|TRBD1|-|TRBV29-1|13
TGCAGCGTTGTAGGACAGGGGCTCTACGAGCAGTACTTC
CSVVGQGLYEQYF
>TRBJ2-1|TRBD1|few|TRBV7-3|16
TGTGCCAGCAGCCCCGTCTCCGGGACAGACTACAATGAGCAGTTCTTC
CASSPVSGTDYNEQFF
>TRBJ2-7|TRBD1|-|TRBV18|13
TGTGCCAGCTCGTCTGACAGGGGCTACGAGCAGTACTTC
CASSSDRGYEQYF
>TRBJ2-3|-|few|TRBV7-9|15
TGTGCCAGCAGCTTAATATGGGCAGACACAGATACGCAGTATTTT
CASSLIWADTDTQYF
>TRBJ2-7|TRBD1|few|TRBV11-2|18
TGTGCCAGCAGCCTAAACCCCGGACAGGGGGCGAGCTCCTACGAGCAGTACTTC
CASSLNPGQGASSYEQYF
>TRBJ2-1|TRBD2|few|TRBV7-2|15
TGTGCCAGCAGCTACGGGACTAGCGGGAGCAATGAGCAGTTCTTC
CASSYGTSGSNEQFF
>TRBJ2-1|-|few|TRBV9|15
TGTGCCAGCAGCGTAGACGGGAGCCTCTACAATGAGCAGTTCTTC
CASSVDGSLYNEQFF
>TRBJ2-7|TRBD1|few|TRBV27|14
TGTGCCAGCAGGCTCGACAGGGTCTCGTACGAGCAGTACTTC
CASRLDRVSYEQYF
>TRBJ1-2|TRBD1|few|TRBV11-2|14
TGTGCCAGCAGCCATAGGACAGGGGGCGAAGGCTACACCTTC
CASSHRTGGEGYTF
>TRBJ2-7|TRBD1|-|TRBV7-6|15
TGTGCCAGCAGTTTTACAGGGGTGACCTCCTACGAGCAGTACTTC
CASSFTGVTSYEQYF
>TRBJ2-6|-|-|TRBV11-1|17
TGTGCCAGCAGCGTCTTGACGGGACTTTCTGGGGCCAACGTCCTGACTTTC
CASSVLTGLSGANVLTF
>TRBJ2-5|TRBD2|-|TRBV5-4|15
TGTGCCAGCAGTCCCAGCGGGAGACACCAAGAGACCCAGTACTTC
CASSPSGRHQETQYF
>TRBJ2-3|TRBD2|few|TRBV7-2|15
TGTGCCAGCAGCTCCCGAGCGGGAGGCACAGATACGCAGTATTTT
CASSSRAGGTDTQYF
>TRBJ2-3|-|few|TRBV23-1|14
TGCGCCAGCATGACAGTGGACGGGACAGATACGCAGTATTTT
CASMTVDGTDTQYF
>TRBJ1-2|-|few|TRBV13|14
TGTGCCAGCAGCTTAGTTCAGGGCAGAGATGGCTACACCTTC
CASSLVQGRDGYTF
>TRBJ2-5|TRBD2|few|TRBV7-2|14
TGTGCCAGCAGCTTACGGCGGGAGCAAGAGACCCAGTACTTC
CASSLRREQETQYF
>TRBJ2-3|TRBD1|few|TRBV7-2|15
TGTGCCAGCAGCTTAGCCACAGGGGTGACAGATACGCAGTATTTT
CASSLATGVTDTQYF
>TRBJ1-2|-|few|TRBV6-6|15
TGTGCCAGCAGTTACGCGTCGACAGCTAACTATGGCTACACCTTC
CASSYASTANYGYTF
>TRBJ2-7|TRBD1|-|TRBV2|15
TGTGCCAGCAGTAAGTCCGGGACAGATGTCTACGAGCAGTACTTC
CASSKSGTDVYEQYF
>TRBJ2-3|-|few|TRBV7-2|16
TGTGCCAGCAGCTTGGGCCCTCCCGACGGCACAGATACGCAGTATTTT
CASSLGPPDGTDTQYF
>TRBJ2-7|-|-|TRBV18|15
TGTGCCAGCTCACACACGGAGAGGGAATTCTACGAGCAGTACTTC
CASSHTEREFYEQYF
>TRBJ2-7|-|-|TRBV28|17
TGTGCCAGCAGCCCGGAAGACAGCAAGAGGTCGCGCTACGAGCAGTACTTC
CASSPEDSKRSRYEQYF
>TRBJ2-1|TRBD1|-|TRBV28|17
TGTGCCAGCAGTCTCGGCCGACAGGGAGAAGGGGGCAATGAGCAGTTCTTC
CASSLGRQGEGGNEQFF
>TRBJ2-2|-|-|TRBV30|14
TGTGCCTGGAGTATAGGGCGGGGCACCGGGGAGCTGTTTTTT
CAWSIGRGTGELFF
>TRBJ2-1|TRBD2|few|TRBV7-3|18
TGTGCCAGCAGCCCAATGGGACTAGCGGGCAATTCCTACAATGAGCAGTTCTTC
CASSPMGLAGNSYNEQFF
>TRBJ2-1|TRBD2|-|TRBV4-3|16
TGCGCCAGCAGCCAACGCCTAGCGGGAGCTATCAATGAGCAGTTCTTC
CASSQRLAGAINEQFF
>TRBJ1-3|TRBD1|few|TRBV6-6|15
TGTGCCAGCAGTTACCGCGGGACAGCTGGAAACACCATATATTTT
CASSYRGTAGNTIYF
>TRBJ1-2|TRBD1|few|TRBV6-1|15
TGTGCCAGCATTATAACCGGGACAGCAAACTATGGCTACACCTTC
CASIITGTANYGYTF
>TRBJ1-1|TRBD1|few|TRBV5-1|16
TGCGCCAGCAGATCGGGACAGGGGGTAAGGAACACTGAAGCTTTCTTT
CASRSGQGVRNTEAFF
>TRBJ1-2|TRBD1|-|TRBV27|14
TGTGCCAGCAGTTCCCCCGGGACAGGCGGCGGCTACACCTTC
CASSSPGTGGGYTF
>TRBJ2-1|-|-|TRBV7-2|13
TGTGCCAGCAGCCCGAGCTGGGACACTGAGCAGTTCTTC
CASSPSWDTEQFF
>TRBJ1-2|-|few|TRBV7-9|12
TGTGCCAGCAGCCTACAGGGATATGGCTACACCTTC
CASSLQGYGYTF
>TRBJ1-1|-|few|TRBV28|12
TGTGCCAGCAGTTTCGGGAACACTGAAGCTTTCTTT
CASSFGNTEAFF
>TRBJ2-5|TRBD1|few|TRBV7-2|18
TGTGCCAGCAGATTTCGAGCCGGGACAGGGGCCAAGCAAGAGACCCAGTACTTC
CASRFRAGTGAKQETQYF
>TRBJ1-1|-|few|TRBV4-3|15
TGCGCCAGCAGCCAAGGCCTGACTTGGAACACTGAAGCTTTCTTT
CASSQGLTWNTEAFF
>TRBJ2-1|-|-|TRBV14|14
TGTGCCAGCAGCCATCGTTCCTCCTACAATGAGCAGTTCTTC
CASSHRSSYNEQFF
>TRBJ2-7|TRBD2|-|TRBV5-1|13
TGCGCCAGCAGCTTGGAAGGGACTAGCGGCAAGTACTTC
CASSLEGTSGKYF
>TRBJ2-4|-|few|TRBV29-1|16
TGCAGCGTTTGGTACGGGGGGCTAACAGCCAAAAACATTCAGTACTTC
CSVWYGGLTAKNIQYF
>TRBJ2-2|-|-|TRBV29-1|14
TGCAGCGTTGCCAGGGGACCCCCCACCGGGGAGCTGTTTTTT
CSVARGPPTGELFF
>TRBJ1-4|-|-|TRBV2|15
TGTGCCAGCAGAGCGTCGGAGCGGGAGAATGAAAAACTGTTTTTT
CASRASERENEKLFF
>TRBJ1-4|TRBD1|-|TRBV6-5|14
TGTGCCAGCAGTCGGGACAGGGGGTATGAAAAACTGTTTTTT
CASSRDRGYEKLFF
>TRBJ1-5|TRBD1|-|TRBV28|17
TGTGCCAGCAGTTTAGATCTCCGGACAGGCGGTATGCAGCCCCAGCATTTT
CASSLDLRTGGMQPQHF
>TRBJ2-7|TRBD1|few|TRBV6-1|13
TGTGCCAGCAGTCTCCGGGACAGGGACGAGCAGTACTTC
CASSLRDRDEQYF